This is a list of T cell receptor beta chains from one sample in a study of a mutant IDH1 vaccine in newly diagnosed glioma. Here immunoSEQ multiplex PCR was the method, and the copy in TCRdb shows in-frame clones only, minus some. The table has about 56,000 clones, 75% seen once; the top ten hold 5.3%. Their recognized antigens are unknown. Material: PBMCs, obtained from a glioma patient whose treatment included an IDH1 peptide vaccine. The receptor source for this set is a middle-aged man with glioma. CDR3s include the opening cysteine and the closing phenylalanine or tryptophan. Each record gives: CDR3 length, clone size, D gene, J gene, V gene, CDR3 protein, CDR3 DNA. D genes are given only for firm matches. Expanded clones are given a class, and other clones once, few, many or no size at all.

cdr3_length: 14
clone_size: -
d_call: -
j_call: TRBJ2-1
v_call: TRBV13
cdr3_aa: CASSPGELNNEQFF
cdr3_nt: TGTGCCAGCAGCCCAGGGGAGCTAAACAATGAGCAGTTCTTC

cdr3_length: 14
clone_size: -
d_call: -
j_call: TRBJ1-5
v_call: TRBV19
cdr3_aa: CASSVGQFNQPQHF
cdr3_nt: TGTGCCAGTAGTGTTGGACAGTTCAATCAGCCCCAGCATTTT

cdr3_length: 14
clone_size: -
d_call: -
j_call: TRBJ2-4
v_call: TRBV18
cdr3_aa: CASSPPGTKNIQYF
cdr3_nt: TGTGCCAGCTCCCCACCTGGCACTAAAAACATTCAGTACTTC

cdr3_length: 13
clone_size: -
d_call: -
j_call: TRBJ1-2
v_call: TRBV25-1
cdr3_aa: CASSGFLNYGYTF
cdr3_nt: TGTGCCAGCAGCGGGTTCCTCAACTATGGCTACACCTTC

cdr3_length: 13
clone_size: few
d_call: -
j_call: TRBJ1-5
v_call: TRBV30
cdr3_aa: CAWSVRTNQPQHF
cdr3_nt: TGTGCCTGGAGTGTACGAACGAATCAGCCCCAGCATTTT

cdr3_length: 14
clone_size: -
d_call: -
j_call: TRBJ2-3
v_call: TRBV25-1
cdr3_aa: CASSSPGSPDTQYF
cdr3_nt: TGTGCCAGCAGTAGCCCAGGGAGCCCAGATACGCAGTATTTT

cdr3_length: 15
clone_size: few
d_call: TRBD1
j_call: TRBJ2-7
v_call: TRBV6-1
cdr3_aa: CASSALGQEFDEQYF
cdr3_nt: TGTGCCAGCAGCGCCCTGGGACAGGAATTCGACGAGCAGTACTTC

cdr3_length: 11
clone_size: few
d_call: -
j_call: TRBJ1-1
v_call: TRBV25-1
cdr3_aa: CASKRGTEAFF
cdr3_nt: TGTGCCAGCAAGAGGGGAACTGAAGCTTTCTTT

cdr3_length: 16
clone_size: -
d_call: -
j_call: TRBJ1-2
v_call: TRBV19
cdr3_aa: CASLGQLDQEAYGYTF
cdr3_nt: TGTGCCAGTCTTGGACAGTTGGACCAAGAAGCGTACGGCTACACCTTC

cdr3_length: 15
clone_size: once
d_call: -
j_call: TRBJ2-6
v_call: TRBV7-2
cdr3_aa: CASSPSHGGANVLTF
cdr3_nt: TGTGCCAGCAGCCCGTCGCACGGTGGGGCCAACGTCCTGACTTTC

cdr3_length: 18
clone_size: -
d_call: -
j_call: TRBJ2-6
v_call: TRBV19
cdr3_aa: CASSTSRPLFSGANVLTF
cdr3_nt: TGTGCCAGTAGTACCTCCAGGCCTCTATTCTCTGGGGCCAACGTCCTGACTTTC

cdr3_length: 14
clone_size: -
d_call: -
j_call: TRBJ1-5
v_call: TRBV5-1
cdr3_aa: CASSIVPDNQPQHF
cdr3_nt: TGCGCCAGCAGCATTGTCCCAGATAATCAGCCCCAGCATTTT

cdr3_length: 16
clone_size: few
d_call: -
j_call: TRBJ1-5
v_call: TRBV27
cdr3_aa: CASRAGREHSNQPQHF
cdr3_nt: TGTGCCAGCAGGGCGGGCAGGGAACATAGCAATCAGCCCCAGCATTTT

cdr3_length: 17
clone_size: -
d_call: TRBD1
j_call: TRBJ1-3
v_call: TRBV2
cdr3_aa: CASSDLEGAFSGNTIYF
cdr3_nt: TGTGCCAGCAGTGATCTCGAGGGGGCCTTTTCTGGAAACACCATATATTTT

cdr3_length: 13
clone_size: few
d_call: -
j_call: TRBJ1-5
v_call: TRBV30
cdr3_aa: CAWSVQGNQPQHF
cdr3_nt: TGTGCCTGGAGTGTTCAAGGCAATCAGCCCCAGCATTTT

cdr3_length: 16
clone_size: -
d_call: -
j_call: TRBJ2-7
v_call: TRBV5-5
cdr3_aa: CASSLEERLPPYEQYF
cdr3_nt: TGTGCCAGCAGCTTGGAGGAGCGGCTCCCTCCCTACGAGCAGTACTTC

cdr3_length: 13
clone_size: -
d_call: -
j_call: TRBJ2-5
v_call: TRBV29-1
cdr3_aa: CSVETNQAETQYF
cdr3_nt: TGCAGCGTTGAGACCAACCAGGCGGAGACCCAGTACTTC

cdr3_length: 11
clone_size: -
d_call: -
j_call: TRBJ1-3
v_call: TRBV20-1
cdr3_aa: CSANRGNTIYF
cdr3_nt: TGCAGTGCCAACAGAGGAAACACCATATATTTT

cdr3_length: 13
clone_size: -
d_call: -
j_call: TRBJ1-2
v_call: TRBV19
cdr3_aa: CASTPARDYGYTF
cdr3_nt: TGTGCCAGTACTCCTGCGCGGGACTATGGCTACACCTTC

cdr3_length: 15
clone_size: -
d_call: TRBD2
j_call: TRBJ2-7
v_call: TRBV4-2
cdr3_aa: CASSQASGGVHEQYF
cdr3_nt: TGTGCCAGCAGCCAAGCCAGCGGGGGGGTCCACGAGCAGTACTTC

cdr3_length: 14
clone_size: -
d_call: TRBD1
j_call: TRBJ2-7
v_call: TRBV7-9
cdr3_aa: CASSRGTGEDEQYF
cdr3_nt: TGTGCCAGCAGCCGAGGGACAGGGGAGGACGAGCAGTACTTC

cdr3_length: 15
clone_size: -
d_call: TRBD1
j_call: TRBJ1-2
v_call: TRBV10-3
cdr3_aa: CAISEGTGWLDGYTF
cdr3_nt: TGTGCCATCAGTGAGGGGACAGGGTGGTTGGATGGCTACACCTTC

cdr3_length: 12
clone_size: few
d_call: -
j_call: TRBJ2-7
v_call: TRBV11-2
cdr3_aa: CASSPLRNEQYF
cdr3_nt: TGTGCCAGCAGCCCCCTTAGGAACGAGCAGTACTTC

cdr3_length: 15
clone_size: -
d_call: -
j_call: TRBJ1-1
v_call: TRBV9
cdr3_aa: CASSVGPLGSTEAFF
cdr3_nt: TGTGCCAGCAGCGTAGGACCCCTGGGAAGCACTGAAGCTTTCTTT